This T cell receptor (beta chain) stems from a study of beta chain bispecific antibodies for T cell cancers. Study-wide results and limits: In these mixed samples, most targeted TRBV reads derived from the leukemia cell line.

Either OKT3 anti-CD3 antibody or CD3/CD28 beads expanded T cells from blood mononuclear cells over 3 days. TCRdb re-called the 5' RACE reads through MiXCR, storing one row per CDR3 protein. The sample has 20,000 or so distinct CDR3 sequences, about 2.7% seen once. Ten or more counts support this clonotype. No antigen is known for it. With 2 bases removed from V and 2 bases from J, the gap between germline ends came to 10 bases. The CDR3 runs to 14 residues. CDR1 and CDR2 from the germline V gene are MNHEY and SMNVEV (reference sequence). This sequence originates from a human donor in good health. Some clones in this sample may be carry-over from other donors' samples. Sequenced input: healthy donor T cells cultured with leukemia cells. The genes are TRBV27 and TRBJ2-7; perhaps D is TRBD1 or TRBD2 (5 bases each). This CDR3 reads CASSLGDGTYEQYF. CDR3 DNA: TGTGCCAGCAGTTTAGGGGACGGTACCTACGAGCAGTACTTC.